A single sample gave rise to the 11 T cell receptor beta chains below, sequenced in a study of CD8 T cells in Susac syndrome. RNA, at about 0.45 to 1 ug, was reverse transcribed with random hexamers. TCRdb itself ran the immunoSEQ multiplex PCR reads through MiXCR, one entry per CDR3 protein. The sample comprises approximately 130,000 distinct CDR3 sequences, around 91% of which are singletons, and 0.24% rests with the top ten. The sample was CD8+ T cells from PBMCs. These receptors were collected from a human donor with multiple sclerosis.

This chain joins TRBV11-2 and TRBJ2-7; 12 nucleotides agree with TRBD1. The germline V gene encodes CDR1 SGHAT and CDR2 FQNNGV. Trimming removed 3 bases from V and 4 bases from J; junction bases left unmatched: 4. The length of the CDR3 is 15 residues. The CDR3 loop is CASSFGTGGFYEQYF. CDR3 coding DNA: TGTGCCAGCAGCTTCGGGACAGGGGGCTTTTACGAGCAGTACTTC.

The chain links TRBV12-3 or TRBV12-4 to TRBJ2-7; D is unclear. The length of the CDR3 is 14 residues. With 3 bases removed from V and 0 bases from J, the gap between germline ends came to 9 bases. CDR3 nucleotides: TGTGCCAGCAGTTTGCAAACATACTCCTACGAGCAGTACTTC. This gives the protein CASSLQTYSYEQYF.

This clonotype has just one count. The genes are TRBV5-6 and TRBJ1-1; D unclear. V was clipped by 1 base and J by 2 bases, with 15 bases between them. CDR3 length: 16 amino acids. CDR1 SGHDT and CDR2 YYEEEE come from the germline V gene. In DNA form, the CDR3 reads TGTGCCAGCAGCTTGTTCCCTGTAGGGAGTAACACTGAAGCTTTCTTT. Translated: CASSLFPVGSNTEAFF.

The chain recombines TRBV4-1 with TRBJ1-3; possible D gene TRBD1, 6 bases. Germline V gene lookup returns CDR1 MGHRA and CDR2 YSYEKL. V was clipped by 1 base and J by 0 bases, with 13 bases between them. The length of the CDR3 is 17 residues. The CDR3 DNA sequence: TGCGCCAGCAGCCAAGGCGGGACACCATTCTCTGGAAACACCATATATTTT. Translated: CASSQGGTPFSGNTIYF.

The V gene is TRBV19, the J gene TRBJ2-6; D ambiguous. Trimming took 3 bases from V and 4 from J, leaving 10 bases between them. CDR3 length: 15 amino acids. Germline V gene sequence: CDR1 LNHDA, CDR2 SQIVND (reference sequence). CDR3 nucleotide sequence: TGTGCCAGTAGTATCATGGCAACAGGGGCCAACGTCCTGACTTTC. It codes for CASSIMATGANVLTF.

The rearrangement joins TRBV20-1 to TRBJ2-1; 14 positions agree with TRBD2. This CDR3 is built from 14 residues. J was trimmed by 10 bases and V by 3 bases; bases with no gene match: 5. Germline lookup yields CDR1 DFQATT and CDR2 SNEGSKA (reference sequence). The CDR3: CSASGTSGRREQFF. CDR3 nucleotide sequence: TGCAGTGCTAGTGGGACTAGCGGGAGAAGGGAGCAGTTCTTC.

The chain couples TRBV2 to TRBJ2-3; D not certain. With 8 bases removed from V and 6 bases from J, the gap between germline ends came to 15 bases. The CDR3 is 13 amino acids. Germline values: CDR1 SNHLY, CDR2 FYNNEI. CDR3 nucleotides: TGTGCCAGCGGAAAGACTGGACCTGATACGCAGTATTTT. It encodes CASGKTGPDTQYF. The entire variable domain, with the rest obtained from reference TRBV2 and TRBJ2-3, is as follows: EPEVTQTPSHQVTQMGQEVILRCVPISNHLYFYWYRQILGQKVEFLVSFYNNEISEKSEIFDDQFSVERPDGSNFTLKIRSTKLEDSAMYFCASGKTGPDTQYFGPGTRLTVL.

CDR3 in amino acids: CASSQSLSSYEQYF. The CDR3, as DNA: TGTGCCAGCAGCCAATCCCTGAGTTCCTACGAGCAGTACTTC. The chain has TRBV7-6 and TRBJ2-7; D remains unclear. V was trimmed by 5 bases and J by 1 base, leaving 12 bases between them. The CDR3 contains 14 residues. Germline values: CDR1 SGHVS, CDR2 FNYEAQ.

The chain is built from TRBV19 and TRBJ1-5; D gene uncertain. Germline V CDR1 and CDR2: LNHDA, SQIVND (reference sequence). The CDR3 loop spans 12 amino acids. The V end lost 2 bases, the J end lost 5 bases, and 4 bases lay between the germline ends. In DNA form, the CDR3 reads TGTGCCAGTAGTATAACCTATCAGCCCCAGCATTTT. Translation: CASSITYQPQHF.

The V call is TRBV27, the J call TRBJ2-2, with D possibly TRBD2 on 6 matching bases. Deletions cut 5 bases from V and 5 bases from J, with 12 bases between. This CDR3 has 14 amino acids. Germline V CDR1 and CDR2: MNHEY, SMNVEV (reference sequence). CDR3 coding DNA: TGTGCCAGCAGTCCTATACTAGCTACCGGGGAGCTGTTTTTT. Translation gives CASSPILATGELFF.

This chain joins TRBV19 and TRBJ1-2, with 11 bases lining up with TRBD1. Per germline, CDR1 LNHDA and CDR2 SQIVND (reference sequence). V trimming: 3 bases; J trimming: 7 bases; junction bases outside the gene matches: 13. The CDR3 sequence is 17 residues long. In nucleotides, the CDR3 is TGTGCCAGTAGTATCCTCTCGGACAGGGGGCTTAGTGGTGGCTACACCTTC. This encodes CASSILSDRGLSGGYTF.